This T cell receptor (beta chain) was retrieved from a study of neurological immune-mediated disorders (dated by TCRdb to between 2018 and 2021). In terms of the full investigation: Using UMI-based sequencing, the study compared peripheral blood TCR-beta repertoires from patients with HTLV-I-associated myelopathy (HAM/TSP), patients with multiple sclerosis, and healthy controls. Alongside PBMC samples, the set of fewer than 110 TCR-beta libraries contained longitudinal samples, technical triplicates, and paired CD4+ and CD8+ T-cell subsets that had been sorted. Each longitudinal HAM/TSP and healthy donor was sampled at 3 time-points spaced at about 3-45 month intervals. The cohort was made up of 68 subjects, consisting of some 15 HAM/TSP patients, roughly 35 multiple sclerosis patients and around 20 healthy controls. Paper-wide results and their limitations: TCR clonal expansion was highest in HAM/TSP patients and lowest in MS patients, with MS patients falling below even healthy controls. No identical CDR3 amino acid sequences were found to be shared among expanded clones across subjects, suggesting that TCR-beta repertoires were private in all groups.

This clonotype has a count of ten or more. Its antigen is not yet known. No base-level quality is on record; no much larger clone is a single base apart. The germline V gene provides CDR1 MNHEY and CDR2 SVGEGT. V is clipped by 8 bases and J by 7 bases, and the sequence between their germline boundaries is 15 bases long. The CDR3 runs 13 residues from the cysteine to the phenylalanine. Only the CDR3 DNA is retained, 39 bases long and in frame from the first base. cDNA synthesis used template-switch 5'RACE with a primer carrying a 10-nucleotide random unique molecular identifier tagging each TCR transcript. Every sequencing run covered 15-18 subjects and yielded more than 160 million TCR-beta sequences. Total RNA was extracted with the RNeasy kit. The KAPA Real-time Library Amplification kit was used to amplify TCR-beta VDJ regions with primers targeting the TCR constant region and the 5'RACE anchor. Sample indexes and Illumina adaptors were added in a first PCR, and a second PCR then increased library yield. After Ampure bead purification, the TCR product of roughly 650 bp was size-selected on a 2% E-gel SizeSelection system. Before pooling, libraries had their quality checked on a Bioanalyzer, their concentration measured with Qubit, and their quantity determined with the Kapa Library Quantification kit. An Illumina HiSeq 2500 sequenced the libraries paired-end 2 x 150 bp. To increase sequence diversity, about 25-30% phiX was spiked into each library pool. The published analysis was carried out like this. The UMI-based MiGEC pipeline processed quality-filtered reads and removed over 80% of raw TCR sequences during error correction. VDJ genes were aligned to IMGT germline references, and clonotypes were defined by unique CDR3 amino acid sequence plus V-J genes. Clonal expansion, Shannon diversity, and CDR3 relatedness (CalcPairwiseDistances, ClusterSamples) were evaluated with VDJtools, and phylogenetic trees were built with CLCbio workbench. Clones with at least 8 unique UMIs were defined as expanded, with this threshold being based on coefficient-of-variation modelling across technical triplicates. TCRdb reprocessed the public reads (quality trimming at Q25 with fastp, clone calling with MiXCR) and kept in-frame beta chains. Under each unique CDR3 protein, matching rows form one entry showing the most common genes and DNA. None of the V and J calls come from the authors' own analysis; TCRdb made them. In this sample the table shows about 49,000 distinct CDR3 sequences, more than 8.5% of which occur a single time. The ten largest clones take up 1.5% to 2% of the sample.

Reading the label with the study, this specimen's time point is: longitudinal time-point 1 (baseline). The healthy controls were volunteers from a blood bank in Maryland, USA. Libraries from unsorted PBMCs were made from 2 million PBMCs kept in RNAlater at -80 degrees C until RNA extraction. Peripheral blood was subjected to Ficoll-Hypaque density gradient centrifugation to isolate PBMCs, which were then cryopreserved in liquid nitrogen. This chain is built from TRBV6-2 or TRBV6-3 and TRBJ1-5; the D gene cannot be named for sure. The material sequenced was PBMCs. The sequence came from a woman in her thirties or forties in good health. The DNA sequence is given as TGTGCCAGCGGCCCCGGGGAGGGCCAGCCCCAGCATTTT. It translates as CASGPGEGQPQHF.